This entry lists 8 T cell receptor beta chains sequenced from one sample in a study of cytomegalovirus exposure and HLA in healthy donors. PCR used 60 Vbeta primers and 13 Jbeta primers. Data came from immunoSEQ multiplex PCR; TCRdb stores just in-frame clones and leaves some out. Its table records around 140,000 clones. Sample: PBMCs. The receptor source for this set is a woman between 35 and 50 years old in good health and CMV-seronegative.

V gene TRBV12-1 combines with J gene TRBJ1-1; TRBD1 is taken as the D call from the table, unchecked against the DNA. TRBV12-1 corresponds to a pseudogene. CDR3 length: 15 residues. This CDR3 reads CASSSPGQEPTEAFF. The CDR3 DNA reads TGTGCCAGCAGCTCTCCGGGACAGGAACCCACTGAAGCTTTCTTT.

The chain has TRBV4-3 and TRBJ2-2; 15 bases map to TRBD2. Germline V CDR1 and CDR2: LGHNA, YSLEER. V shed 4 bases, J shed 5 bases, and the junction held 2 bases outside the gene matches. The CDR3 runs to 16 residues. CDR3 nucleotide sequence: TGCGCCAGCAGCCGAGGACTAGCGGGGGGGACCGGGGAGCTGTTTTTT. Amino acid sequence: CASSRGLAGGTGELFF.

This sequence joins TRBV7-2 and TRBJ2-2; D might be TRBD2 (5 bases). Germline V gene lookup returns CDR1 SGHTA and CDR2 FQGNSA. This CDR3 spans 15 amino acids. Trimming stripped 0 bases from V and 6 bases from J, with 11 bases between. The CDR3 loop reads CASSLAWGVAGELFF. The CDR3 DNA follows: TGTGCCAGCAGCTTAGCGTGGGGAGTGGCCGGGGAGCTGTTTTTT. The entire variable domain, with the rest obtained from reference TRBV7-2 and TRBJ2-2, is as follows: GAGVSQSPSNKVTEKGKDVELRCDPISGHTALYWYRQSLGQGLEFLIYFQGNSAPDKSGLPSDRFSAERTGGSVSTLTIQRTQQEDSAVYLCASSLAWGVAGELFFGEGSRLTVL.

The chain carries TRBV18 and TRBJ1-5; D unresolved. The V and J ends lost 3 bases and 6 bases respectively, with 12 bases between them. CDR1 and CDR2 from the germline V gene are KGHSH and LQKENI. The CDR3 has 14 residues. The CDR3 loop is CASSPEREGQPQHF. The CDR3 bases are TGTGCCAGCTCACCGGAAAGGGAGGGTCAGCCCCAGCATTTT.

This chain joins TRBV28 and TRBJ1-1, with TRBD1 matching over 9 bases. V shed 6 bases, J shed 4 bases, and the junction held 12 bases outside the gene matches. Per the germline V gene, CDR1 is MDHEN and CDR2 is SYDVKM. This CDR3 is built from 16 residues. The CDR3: CASRAGQGILGTEAFF. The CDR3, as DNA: TGTGCCAGCAGGGCGGGACAGGGAATTTTAGGCACTGAAGCTTTCTTT.

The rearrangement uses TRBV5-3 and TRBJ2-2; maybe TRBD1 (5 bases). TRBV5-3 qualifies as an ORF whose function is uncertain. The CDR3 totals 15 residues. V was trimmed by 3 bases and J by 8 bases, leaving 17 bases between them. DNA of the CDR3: TGTGCCAGAAGCTCGACAGCCCCTACACCGGGGGAGCTGTTTTTT. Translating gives CARSSTAPTPGELFF.

The CDR3 nucleotides read TGTGCCAGCAGGCTTTCGGACAGTGGCTACACCTTC. The encoded protein is CASRLSDSGYTF. The chain joins TRBV6-5 to TRBJ1-2; a weak D match, TRBD1 (6 bases). This CDR3 has 12 amino acids. The germline V gene encodes CDR1 MNHEY and CDR2 SVGAGI. Between the trimmed V and J ends, which lost 6 bases and 7 bases, there was a span of 12 bases.

DNA of the CDR3: TGTGCCAGCAGCTTGCCCGGGACTAGCGGGGGTTGGAACACCGGGGAGCTGTTTTTT. Encoded protein: CASSLPGTSGGWNTGELFF. The chain recombines TRBV5-8 with TRBJ2-2; 14 positions match TRBD2. Per the germline V gene, CDR1 is SGHTS and CDR2 is YDEGEE. The CDR3 is 19 amino acids. V lost 1 base and J lost 1; bases outside the gene matches: 6.